The rows below give T cell receptor beta chains drawn from one sample of a study of Graves' ophthalmopathy and Graves' hyperthyroidism. A single record per CDR3 protein comes from TCRdb applying MiXCR to the multiplex PCR reads. Of approximately 700,000 distinct CDR3 sequences listed, more than 40% are singletons. Sequences were obtained from peripheral blood. These receptors all stem from an adult man with Graves' ophthalmopathy. The CDR3 runs from the conserved cysteine through the conserved F or W. A D gene is named only where the DNA matches it firmly. Size values are once, few and many counts, or a class for expanded clones, and some rows have none.

abundance: few; j_gene: TRBJ2-7; d_gene: -; v_gene: TRBV20-1; CDR3aa: CSAREGSSTDTYEQYF; CDR3nt: TGCAGTGCTAGAGAAGGGAGTAGTACTGATACCTACGAGCAGTACTTC
abundance: many; j_gene: TRBJ1-6; d_gene: -; v_gene: TRBV6-6; CDR3aa: CASSYYSPLHF; CDR3nt: TGTGCCAGCAGCTATTATTCACCCCTCCACTTT
abundance: -; j_gene: TRBJ2-7; d_gene: -; v_gene: TRBV6-2/TRBV6-3; CDR3aa: CASSYSPDSSYEQHF; CDR3nt: TGTGCCAGCAGTTACTCTCCAGACAGCTCCTACGAGCAGCACTTC
abundance: few; j_gene: TRBJ2-2; d_gene: TRBD2; v_gene: TRBV4-2; CDR3aa: CASSQRTGLAGESGELFF; CDR3nt: TGTGCCAGCAGCCAACGTACCGGACTAGCGGGAGAATCCGGGGAGCTGTTTTTT
abundance: -; j_gene: TRBJ2-3; d_gene: -; v_gene: TRBV10-3; CDR3aa: CAISDPDTQYF; CDR3nt: TGTGCCATCAGTGACCCAGATACGCAGTATTTT
abundance: many; j_gene: TRBJ1-5; d_gene: -; v_gene: TRBV12-3/TRBV12-4; CDR3aa: CASSSDGHSNQPQHF; CDR3nt: TGTGCCAGCAGTTCGGACGGACATAGCAATCAGCCCCAGCATTTT
abundance: -; j_gene: TRBJ2-6; d_gene: -; v_gene: TRBV19; CDR3aa: CASSIDQGSGANVLTF; CDR3nt: TGTGCCAGTAGTATAGATCAAGGGTCTGGGGCCAACGTCCTGACTTTC
abundance: -; j_gene: TRBJ2-7; d_gene: -; v_gene: TRBV11-1; CDR3aa: CASTPKSETSYEQYF; CDR3nt: TGTGCCAGCACCCCCAAGAGCGAAACCTCCTACGAGCAGTACTTC
abundance: -; j_gene: TRBJ1-4; d_gene: -; v_gene: TRBV7-9; CDR3aa: CASSSILGANEKLFF; CDR3nt: TGTGCCAGCAGCTCCATCCTCGGTGCTAATGAAAAACTGTTTTTT
abundance: -; j_gene: TRBJ2-4; d_gene: TRBD1; v_gene: TRBV10-3; CDR3aa: CAIRAGTVEAKNIQYF; CDR3nt: TGTGCCATCAGGGCCGGGACAGTGGAAGCCAAAAACATTCAGTACTTC
abundance: -; j_gene: TRBJ1-6; d_gene: -; v_gene: TRBV25-1; CDR3aa: CASSGADNSPLHF; CDR3nt: TGTGCCAGCAGTGGGGCAGATAATTCACCCCTCCACTTT
abundance: -; j_gene: TRBJ1-5; d_gene: -; v_gene: TRBV5-5; CDR3aa: CASSLWQYSNQPQHF; CDR3nt: TGTGCCAGCAGCTTGTGGCAGTATAGCAATCAGCCCCAGCATTTT
abundance: -; j_gene: TRBJ1-1; d_gene: TRBD1; v_gene: TRBV29-1; CDR3aa: CSSPTGRTEAFF; CDR3nt: TGCAGCAGTCCGACAGGGCGGACTGAAGCTTTCTTT
abundance: many; j_gene: TRBJ2-5; d_gene: -; v_gene: TRBV9; CDR3aa: CASSVQGSQETQYF; CDR3nt: TGTGCCAGCAGCGTCCAGGGGTCTCAAGAGACCCAGTACTTC
abundance: -; j_gene: TRBJ1-2; d_gene: -; v_gene: TRBV24-1; CDR3aa: CATSDPGQGYTF; CDR3nt: TGTGCCACCAGTGACCCTGGACAGGGCTACACCTTC